This T cell receptor beta chain was captured by sequencing in a study of blood T cell repertoires in COVID-19. Data came from immunoSEQ multiplex PCR; TCRdb stores just in-frame clones and leaves some out. The table has 35,000 to 40,000 clones, about 80% seen once. Specimen: peripheral blood. The sequence came from a human donor with acute or convalescent COVID-19. The donor label of this sample is uncertain.

CDR3 coding DNA: TGTGCCAGCAGTTTATCCGGGAGCGTAGGTAATGAGCAGTTCTTC. Translated: CASSLSGSVGNEQFF. V and J are TRBV27 and TRBJ2-1, with a tentative D call TRBD2 (6 bases). The ends were cut back, 0 bases at V and 7 bases at J, with 13 bases in the middle. Per the germline V gene, CDR1 is MNHEY and CDR2 is SMNVEV (reference sequence). CDR3 size: 15 residues.